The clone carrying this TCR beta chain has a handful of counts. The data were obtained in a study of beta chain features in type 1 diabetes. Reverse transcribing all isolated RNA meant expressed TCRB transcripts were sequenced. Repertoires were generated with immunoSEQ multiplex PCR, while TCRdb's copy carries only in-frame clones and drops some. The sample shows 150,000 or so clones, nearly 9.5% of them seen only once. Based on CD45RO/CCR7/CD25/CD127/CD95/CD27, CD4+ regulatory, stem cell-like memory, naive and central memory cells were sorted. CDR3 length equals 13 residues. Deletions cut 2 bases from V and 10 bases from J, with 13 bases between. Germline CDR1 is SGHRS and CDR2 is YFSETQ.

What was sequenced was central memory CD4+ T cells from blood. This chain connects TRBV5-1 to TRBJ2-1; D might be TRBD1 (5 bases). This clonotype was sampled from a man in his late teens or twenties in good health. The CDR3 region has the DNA TGCGCCAGCAGCTTTGGTGGGGCAAGGGAGCAGTTCTTC. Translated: CASSFGGAREQFF.